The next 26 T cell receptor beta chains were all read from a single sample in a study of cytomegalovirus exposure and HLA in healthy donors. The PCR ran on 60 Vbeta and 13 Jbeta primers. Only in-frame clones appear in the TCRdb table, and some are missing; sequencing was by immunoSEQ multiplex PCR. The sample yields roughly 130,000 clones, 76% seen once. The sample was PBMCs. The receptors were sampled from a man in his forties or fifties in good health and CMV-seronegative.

CDR3 nucleotides: TGTGCCAGCAGCCAAGGGGCAACTAGCGGGGGTTACGAGCAGTACTTC. It specifies CASSQGATSGGYEQYF. The rearrangement uses TRBV4-2 and TRBJ2-7, with 11 bases aligning to TRBD2. Germline V gene data show CDR1 as LGHNA and CDR2 as YNFKEQ. The length of the CDR3 is 16 residues. The J segment lost 4 bases and the V segment lost 1 base, leaving 6 bases of the junction unmatched.

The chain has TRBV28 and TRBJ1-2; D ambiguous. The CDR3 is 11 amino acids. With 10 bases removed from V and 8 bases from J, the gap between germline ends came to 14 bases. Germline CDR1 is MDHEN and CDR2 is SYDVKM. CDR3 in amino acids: CATGPPLGYTF. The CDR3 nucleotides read TGTGCCACCGGTCCCCCCCTAGGCTACACCTTC.

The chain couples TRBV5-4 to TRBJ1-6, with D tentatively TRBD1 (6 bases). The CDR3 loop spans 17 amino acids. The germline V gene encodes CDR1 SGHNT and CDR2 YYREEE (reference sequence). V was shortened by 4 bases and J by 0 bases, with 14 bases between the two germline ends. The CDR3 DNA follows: TGTGCCAGCAGCGGGGGGGCAGGGAGCTCCTATAATTCACCCCTCCACTTT. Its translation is CASSGGAGSSYNSPLHF.

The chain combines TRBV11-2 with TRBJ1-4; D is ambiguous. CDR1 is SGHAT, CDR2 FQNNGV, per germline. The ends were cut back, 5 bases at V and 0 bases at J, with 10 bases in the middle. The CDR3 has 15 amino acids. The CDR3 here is CASSLSLTTNEKLFF. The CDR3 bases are TGTGCCAGCAGCCTATCGTTAACAACTAATGAAAAACTGTTTTTT.

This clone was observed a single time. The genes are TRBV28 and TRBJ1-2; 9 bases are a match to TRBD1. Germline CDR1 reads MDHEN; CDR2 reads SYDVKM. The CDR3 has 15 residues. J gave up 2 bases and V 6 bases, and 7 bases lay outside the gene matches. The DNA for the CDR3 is TGTGCCAGCAGCCATCGGACAGGGGTAAACTATGGCTACACCTTC. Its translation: CASSHRTGVNYGYTF.

The CDR3 reads CATSRVRETSGNTDTQYF. CDR3 DNA: TGTGCCACCAGCAGAGTCCGCGAAACTAGCGGGAACACAGATACGCAGTATTTT. The chain employs TRBV15 and TRBJ2-3, with 10 nucleotides matching TRBD2. V lost 1 base and J lost 2; bases outside the gene matches: 9. Germline V gene data show CDR1 as LNHNV and CDR2 as YYDKDF (reference sequence). The CDR3 runs 18 residues.

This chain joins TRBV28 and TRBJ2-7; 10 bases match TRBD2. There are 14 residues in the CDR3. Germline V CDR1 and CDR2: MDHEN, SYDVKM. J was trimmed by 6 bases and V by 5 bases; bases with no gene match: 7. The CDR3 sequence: CASSQSGGAGEQYF. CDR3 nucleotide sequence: TGTGCCAGCAGTCAAAGCGGGGGGGCCGGCGAGCAGTACTTC.

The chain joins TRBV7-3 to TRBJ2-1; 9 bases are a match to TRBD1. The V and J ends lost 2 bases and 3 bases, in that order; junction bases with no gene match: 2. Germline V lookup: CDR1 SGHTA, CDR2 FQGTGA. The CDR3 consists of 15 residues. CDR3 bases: TGTGCCAGCAGCTTAGAGGGACAGGGCTACAATGAGCAGTTCTTC. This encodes CASSLEGQGYNEQFF.

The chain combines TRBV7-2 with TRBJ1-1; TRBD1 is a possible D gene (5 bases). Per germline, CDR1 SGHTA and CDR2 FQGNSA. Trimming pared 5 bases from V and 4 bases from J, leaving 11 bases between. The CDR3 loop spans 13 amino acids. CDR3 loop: CASSPWGITEAFF. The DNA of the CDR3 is TGTGCCAGCAGCCCTTGGGGCATCACTGAAGCTTTCTTT.

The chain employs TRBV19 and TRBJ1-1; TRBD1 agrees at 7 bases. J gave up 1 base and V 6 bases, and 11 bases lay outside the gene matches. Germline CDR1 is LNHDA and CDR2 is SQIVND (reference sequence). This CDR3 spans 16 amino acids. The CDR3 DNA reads TGTGCCAGTAGAGATACCTGGGACAGCCAGAACACTGAAGCTTTCTTT. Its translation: CASRDTWDSQNTEAFF.

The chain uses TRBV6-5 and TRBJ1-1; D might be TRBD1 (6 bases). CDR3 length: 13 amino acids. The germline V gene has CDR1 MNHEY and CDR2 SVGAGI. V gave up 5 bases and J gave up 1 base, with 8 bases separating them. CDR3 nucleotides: TGTGCCAGCAGTATACAGGGGAACACTGAAGCTTTCTTT. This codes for CASSIQGNTEAFF.

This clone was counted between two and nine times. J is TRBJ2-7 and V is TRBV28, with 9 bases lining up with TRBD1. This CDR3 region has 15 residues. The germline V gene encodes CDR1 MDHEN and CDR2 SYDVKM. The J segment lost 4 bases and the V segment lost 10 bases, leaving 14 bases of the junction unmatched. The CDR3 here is CATEPPGQGGYEQYF. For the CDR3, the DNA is TGTGCCACCGAACCACCGGGACAGGGTGGTTACGAGCAGTACTTC. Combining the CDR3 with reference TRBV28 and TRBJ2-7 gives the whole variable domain DVKVTQSSRYLVKRTGEKVFLECVQDMDHENMFWYRQDPGLGLRLIYFSYDVKMKEKGDIPEGYSVSREKKERFSLILESASTNQTSMYLCATEPPGQGGYEQYFGPGTRLTVT.

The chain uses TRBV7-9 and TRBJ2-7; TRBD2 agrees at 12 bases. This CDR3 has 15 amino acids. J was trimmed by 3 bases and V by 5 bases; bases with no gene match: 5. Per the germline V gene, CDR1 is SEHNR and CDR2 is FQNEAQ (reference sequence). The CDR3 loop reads CASSPWTSGIYEQYF. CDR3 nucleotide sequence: TGTGCCAGCAGCCCTTGGACTAGCGGGATCTACGAGCAGTACTTC.

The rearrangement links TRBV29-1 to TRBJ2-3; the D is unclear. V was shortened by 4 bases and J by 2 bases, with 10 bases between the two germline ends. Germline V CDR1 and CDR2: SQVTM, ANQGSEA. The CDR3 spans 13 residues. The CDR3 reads CSVVPVYTDTQYF. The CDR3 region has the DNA TGCAGCGTTGTCCCGGTTTACACAGATACGCAGTATTTT.

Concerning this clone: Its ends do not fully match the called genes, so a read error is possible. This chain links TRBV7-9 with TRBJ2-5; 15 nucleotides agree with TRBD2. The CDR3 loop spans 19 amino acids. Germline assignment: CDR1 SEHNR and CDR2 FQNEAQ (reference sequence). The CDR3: CSSSPRTSGGAPPQETQYF. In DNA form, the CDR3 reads TGTTCCAGCAGCCCGCGGACTAGCGGGGGGGCCCCCCCCCAAGAGACCCAGTACTTC.

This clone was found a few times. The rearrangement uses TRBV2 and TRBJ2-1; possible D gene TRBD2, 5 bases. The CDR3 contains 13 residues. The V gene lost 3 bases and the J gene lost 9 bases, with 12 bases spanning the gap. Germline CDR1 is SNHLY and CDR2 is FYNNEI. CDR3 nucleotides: TGTGCCAGCAGTGATGGGCAAGGAGGTGAGCAGTTCTTC. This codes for CASSDGQGGEQFF.

This CDR3 reads CASSLTSNTEAFF. Written as DNA, the CDR3 is TGTGCCAGCAGCTTAACGAGCAACACTGAAGCTTTCTTT. The rearrangement uses TRBV7-3 and TRBJ1-1; D ambiguous. From germline, CDR1 is SGHTA and CDR2 FQGTGA. The V end lost 0 bases, the J end lost 2 bases, and 4 bases lay between the germline ends. The CDR3 extends over 13 amino acids.

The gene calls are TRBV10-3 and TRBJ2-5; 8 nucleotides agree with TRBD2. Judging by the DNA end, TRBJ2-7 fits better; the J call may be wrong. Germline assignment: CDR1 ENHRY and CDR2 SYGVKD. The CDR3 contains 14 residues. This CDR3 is CAITAGLEANEQYF. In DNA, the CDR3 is TGTGCCATCACGGCGGGACTAGAGGCTAACGAGCAGTACTTC.

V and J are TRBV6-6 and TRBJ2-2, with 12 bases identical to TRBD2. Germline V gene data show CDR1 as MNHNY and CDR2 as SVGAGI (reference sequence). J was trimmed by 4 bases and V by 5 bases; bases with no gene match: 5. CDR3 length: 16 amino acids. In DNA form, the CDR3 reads TGTGCCAGCAGTAGGGGACTAGCGGGTGGCACCGGGGAGCTGTTTTTT. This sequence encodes CASSRGLAGGTGELFF.

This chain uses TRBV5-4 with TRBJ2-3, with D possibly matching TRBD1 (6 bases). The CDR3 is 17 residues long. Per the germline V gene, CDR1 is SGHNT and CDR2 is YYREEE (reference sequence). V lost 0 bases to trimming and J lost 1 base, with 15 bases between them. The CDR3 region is CASSLATTGLRTDTQYF. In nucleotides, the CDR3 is TGTGCCAGCAGCTTGGCGACGACAGGCCTCCGCACAGATACGCAGTATTTT.

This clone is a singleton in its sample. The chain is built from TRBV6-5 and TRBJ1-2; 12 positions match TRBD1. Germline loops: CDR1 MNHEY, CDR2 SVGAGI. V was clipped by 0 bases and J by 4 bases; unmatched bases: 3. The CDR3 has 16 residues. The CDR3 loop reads CASSYSGTGGRYGYTF. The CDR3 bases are TGTGCCAGCAGTTACTCGGGGACAGGGGGCCGCTATGGCTACACCTTC.

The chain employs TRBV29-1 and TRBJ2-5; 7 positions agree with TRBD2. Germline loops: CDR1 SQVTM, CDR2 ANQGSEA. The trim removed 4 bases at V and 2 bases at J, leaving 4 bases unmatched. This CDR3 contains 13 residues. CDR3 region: CSVALAAQETQYF. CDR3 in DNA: TGCAGCGTTGCCCTAGCGGCACAAGAGACCCAGTACTTC.

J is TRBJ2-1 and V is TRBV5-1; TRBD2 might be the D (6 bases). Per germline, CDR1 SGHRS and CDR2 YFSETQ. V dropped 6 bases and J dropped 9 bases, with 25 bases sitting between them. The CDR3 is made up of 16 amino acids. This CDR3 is CASTLLGTGDLGEQFF. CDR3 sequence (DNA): TGCGCCAGCACCCTCTTGGGAACGGGAGACCTGGGTGAGCAGTTCTTC. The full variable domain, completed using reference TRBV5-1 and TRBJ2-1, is KAGVTQTPRYLIKTRGQQVTLSCSPISGHRSVSWYQQTPGQGLQFLFEYFSETQRNKGNFPGRFSGRQFSNSRSEMNVSTLELGDSALYLCASTLLGTGDLGEQFFGPGTRLTVL.

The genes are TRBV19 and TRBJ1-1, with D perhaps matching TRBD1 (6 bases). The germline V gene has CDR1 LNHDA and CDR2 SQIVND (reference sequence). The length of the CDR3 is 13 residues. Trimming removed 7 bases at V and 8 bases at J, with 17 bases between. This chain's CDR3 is CASTNRGTQEAFF. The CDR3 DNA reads TGTGCCAGTACCAATAGGGGGACCCAGGAAGCTTTCTTT.

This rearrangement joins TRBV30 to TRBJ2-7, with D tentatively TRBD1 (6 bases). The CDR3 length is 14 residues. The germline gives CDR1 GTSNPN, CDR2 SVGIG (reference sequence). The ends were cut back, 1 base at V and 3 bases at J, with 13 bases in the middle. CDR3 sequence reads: CAWSAGTRGYEQYF. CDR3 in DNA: TGTGCCTGGAGTGCCGGGACAAGGGGCTACGAGCAGTACTTC.

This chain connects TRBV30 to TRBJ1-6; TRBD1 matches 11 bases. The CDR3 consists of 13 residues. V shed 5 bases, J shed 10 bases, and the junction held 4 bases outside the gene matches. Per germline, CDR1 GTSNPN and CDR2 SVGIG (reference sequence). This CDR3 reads CAWGQGAGSPLHF. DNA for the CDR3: TGTGCCTGGGGACAGGGGGCGGGATCACCCCTCCACTTT.